Included here is one T cell receptor (beta chain) sequence, with context. What it recognizes is unknown. CDR1 is MNHNY and CDR2 is SVGAGI in the germline V gene (reference sequence). The CDR3 consists of 14 residues. With 8 bases clipped from V and 10 bases from J, the junction kept 9 bases outside the gene matches. The sample is drawn from a study of OX40 agonist ivuxolimab in advanced cancers. The wider study: Partial responses were achieved by three patients: one hepatocellular carcinoma, two cutaneous melanoma. Study-level findings and limits: Partial responders at 0.1-3.0 mg/kg had among the lowest clonal expansion.

TCRdb's table, derived via immunoSEQ multiplex PCR, lists solely in-frame clones and lacks some. The data contain 55,000 to 75,000 clones, 75% to 90% of them seen just once; the ten biggest clones take up just over 2%. The sequencing here drew on CD4+ or CD8+ T cells sorted from blood, taken in a trial of the OX40 agonist ivuxolimab. The sequence came from an adult with an advanced solid tumor such as melanoma, head and neck, liver or kidney cancer. The chain joins TRBV6-6 to TRBJ2-1; 12 bases fit TRBD2. CDR3 sequence (DNA): TGTGCCAGCCGGCCTAGCGGGAGGGAATTAGAGCAGTTCTTC. It specifies CASRPSGRELEQFF.